A single TCR beta chain is shown here with its context. These data originate in a study of blood T cell repertoires in COVID-19. Looking at the study overall: The study drew acute and convalescent COVID-19 samples from the United States, Italy and Spain. T cells, B-cell-depleted T cells, or PBMCs supplied cDNA or gDNA.

The CDR3 has 17 residues. In germline, CDR1 is MDHEN, CDR2 SYDVKM. Trimming took off 6 bases at V and 0 bases at J, with 18 bases between the two ends. The assay was immunoSEQ multiplex PCR, and TCRdb's table has in-frame clones only and misses some. The data show 70,000 to 95,000 clones, about 90% seen once. The clonotype originates from a human donor with active COVID-19. The donor label of this sample is uncertain. This chain connects TRBV28 to TRBJ2-4, with D possibly being TRBD1 (6 bases). Sequencing input: peripheral blood. The CDR3 nucleotides are TGTGCCAGCAGACAAACCGGGACAAAGCTAGCCAAAAACATTCAGTACTTC. Its translation: CASRQTGTKLAKNIQYF.